This TCR beta chain appears in the sequencing data of a study of blood T cells in healthy people across ages. Turning to the study itself: Roughly one uniquely barcoded beta molecule per two T cells was captured.

Overall study findings and caveats: Relative to aged donors, long-lived donors carried more naive CD4+ cells and displayed higher diversity.

The CDR3 has 14 residues. Per the germline V gene, CDR1 is MNHEY and CDR2 is SVGAGI. Trimming shortened V by 0 bases and J by 5 bases, and 10 bases separated the two germline ends. The authors ran a second PCR of 7 to 11 cycles using a sample-barcoded 5' primer and a J-beta primer mix. In TCRdb, the 5' RACE reads were re-called with MiXCR into one record per CDR3 protein. Among 850,000 to 1,300,000 distinct CDR3 sequences, under 55% were seen once, and the ten largest hold 18%. To note about this clonotype: Its antigen remains unidentified.

This sequence originates from a woman between 55 and 75 years old in good health. Sequencing used blood. This chain connects TRBV6-5 to TRBJ1-2; the D gene is possibly TRBD1 (5 bases). CDR3 sequence (DNA): TGTGCCAGCAGTTACTCGGGACCGAGTTATGGCTACACCTTC. Residues: CASSYSGPSYGYTF.